The entry below gives a single TCR beta chain sequence along with its context. The record originates from a study of T cell responses to AZD1222 COVID-19 vaccine. The data were produced by immunoSEQ multiplex PCR, yet TCRdb's version contains in-frame clones alone and is incomplete. The sample records 200,000 or so clones, almost 95% being singletons. Germline values: CDR1 LNHNV, CDR2 YYDKDF (reference sequence). J lost 4 bases, V lost 0 bases, and 3 bases had no gene match. The CDR3 runs 15 residues. The receptor comes from an adult in good health. The sequencing here drew on peripheral blood, taken on day 0 of AZD1222 vaccination. The chain joins TRBV15 to TRBJ1-5; the match to TRBD1 covers 7 bases. The CDR3 loop is CATSRELTGNQPQHF. The CDR3 DNA sequence: TGTGCCACCAGCAGAGAACTGACAGGGAATCAGCCCCAGCATTTT.